The 32 T cell receptor beta chains presented below share a single source sample, sequenced in a study of T cell responses to AZD1222 COVID-19 vaccine. Produced via immunoSEQ multiplex PCR; TCRdb's table is partial and in-frame only. This table holds under 150,000 clones, roughly 92% found once. The specimen was peripheral blood, collected 28 days after the second AZD1222 dose. These receptors came from an adult who received the AZD1222 COVID-19 vaccine.

J is TRBJ2-7 and V is TRBV5-1; no definite D call. Germline values: CDR1 SGHRS, CDR2 YFSETQ. The CDR3 contains 15 residues. Trimming removed 4 bases at V and 0 bases at J, with 14 bases between. This chain's CDR3 is CASSLAGHLSYEQYF. The CDR3 nucleotides are TGCGCCAGCAGCCTTGCTGGGCATCTCTCCTACGAGCAGTACTTC.

CDR3 loop: CASRSGRGTGELFF. Here the CDR3 DNA reads TGTGCCAGCCGTAGCGGGAGAGGAACCGGGGAGCTGTTTTTT. The chain has TRBV11-3 and TRBJ2-2, with 9 bases identical to TRBD2. Germline values: CDR1 SGHNT, CDR2 YENEEA. V dropped 8 bases and J dropped 5; count of bases not matched to a gene: 6. The CDR3 length is 14 residues.

The chain is built from TRBV2 and TRBJ1-6; D not resolved. CDR3 length: 15 amino acids. Germline V lookup: CDR1 SNHLY, CDR2 FYNNEI. V gave up 4 bases and J gave up 7 bases, with 14 bases separating them. The chain's CDR3 is CASSAGSLGNSPLHF. The CDR3 DNA follows: TGTGCCAGCAGTGCGGGTTCCCTCGGCAATTCACCCCTCCACTTT.

This clone was observed a single time. The genes are TRBV19 and TRBJ2-2; D perhaps matches TRBD2 (5 bases). CDR3 length equals 16 residues. CDR1 is LNHDA, CDR2 SQIVND, per germline (reference sequence). Trimming removed 2 bases from V and 2 bases from J, with 12 bases in between. The CDR3 here is CASSITTAGNTGELFF. CDR3 nucleotides: TGTGCCAGTAGTATAACGACGGCGGGTAACACCGGGGAGCTGTTTTTT.

The rearrangement uses TRBV29-1 and TRBJ2-7; 8 positions agree with TRBD1. The ends lost 8 bases at V and 7 bases at J; junction bases unmatched: 10. The CDR3 extends over 12 amino acids. Germline V gene lookup returns CDR1 SQVTM and CDR2 ANQGSEA. CDR3 sequence reads: CSTTQGAREQYF. The CDR3, as DNA: TGCAGCACAACCCAGGGGGCACGAGAGCAGTACTTC.

The CDR3 DNA reads TGTGCCAGCAGCGCCTCTCCGGGACAGGGTAACAATGAGCAGTTCTTC. Protein: CASSASPGQGNNEQFF. The chain employs TRBV11-2 and TRBJ2-1; 9 bases align to TRBD1. Germline-derived CDR1 and CDR2 are SGHAT and FQNNGV. J lost 5 bases, V lost 5 bases, and 10 bases had no gene match. This CDR3 contains 16 residues.

The chain couples TRBV6-5 to TRBJ2-1, with D perhaps being TRBD1 or TRBD2 (7 bases each). V was clipped by 0 bases and J by 13 bases, with 13 bases between them. The germline V gene has CDR1 MNHEY and CDR2 SVGAGI. The CDR3 totals 13 residues. In DNA, the CDR3 is TGTGCCAGCAGTTACTCAGGGGGAGGGGGCCAGTTCTTC. Its protein is CASSYSGGGGQFF.

This clone occurred a few times. V gene TRBV2 combines with J gene TRBJ2-7; D remains unclear. CDR3 size: 15 residues. Germline V gene sequence: CDR1 SNHLY, CDR2 FYNNEI. V was trimmed by 3 bases and J by 0 bases, leaving 12 bases between them. CDR3 sequence reads: CASSEQQLLSYEQYF. The CDR3 DNA reads as TGTGCCAGCAGTGAGCAGCAGTTACTCTCCTACGAGCAGTACTTC.

The chain combines TRBV27 with TRBJ1-5; D is uncertain. CDR1 and CDR2 from the germline V gene are MNHEY and SMNVEV (reference sequence). Trimming shortened V by 2 bases and J by 1 base, and 9 bases separated the two germline ends. The CDR3 sequence is 15 residues long. Here the CDR3 DNA reads TGTGCCAGCAGTTTAAGCAGGTACAGCAATCAGCCCCAGCATTTT. This codes for CASSLSRYSNQPQHF.

This chain joins TRBV12-5 and TRBJ1-3, with TRBD1 identical over 10 bases. Unmatched junction bases numbered 3, after V lost 5 bases and J lost 2 bases. The CDR3 totals 15 residues. From germline, CDR1 is LGHNT and CDR2 FRNRAP. The CDR3 sequence: CASGTGQGAGNTIYF. CDR3 coding DNA: TGTGCTAGTGGTACTGGACAGGGGGCTGGAAACACCATATATTTT.

The chain uses TRBV12-3 or TRBV12-4 and TRBJ1-5, with TRBD1 matching 9 bases. After removal of 6 bases from V and 7 bases from J, the junction contained 4 bases not matched to a gene. The CDR3 length is 13 residues. CDR3 nucleotides: TGTGCCAGCAGACTGACAGGGGGACAGCCCCAGCATTTT. Protein sequence: CASRLTGGQPQHF.

The chain recombines TRBV2 with TRBJ1-2; no clear D. Germline V gene lookup returns CDR1 SNHLY and CDR2 FYNNEI. This CDR3 is built from 11 residues. V shed 7 bases and J shed 4 bases, with 7 bases lying between them. The CDR3 DNA reads as TGTGCCAGCATGTTCACCTATGGCTACACCTTC. Protein product: CASMFTYGYTF.

This clone was counted a few times. V and J are TRBV20-1 and TRBJ2-7; maybe TRBD2 (5 bases). Germline values: CDR1 DFQATT, CDR2 SNEGSKA (reference sequence). The CDR3 contains 11 residues. V lost 5 bases and J 2 bases, leaving 7 bases between the germline ends. In DNA, the CDR3 is TGCAGTGCTGGACTTCCCTACGAGCAGTACTTC. This gives the protein CSAGLPYEQYF.

In DNA form, the CDR3 reads TGCAGTGCTAGTTCCAGGGGGCTTGAGACCCAGTACTTC. Residues: CSASSRGLETQYF. The chain uses TRBV20-1 and TRBJ2-5; the match to TRBD1 covers 8 bases. The CDR3 totals 13 residues. After removal of 3 bases from V and 5 bases from J, the junction contained 5 bases not matched to a gene. The germline gives CDR1 DFQATT, CDR2 SNEGSKA (reference sequence).

The chain links TRBV28 to TRBJ1-1, with TRBD1 matching over 8 bases. CDR3 length: 14 amino acids. V was pared by 4 bases and J by 11 bases, with 12 bases of the junction left unmatched. Germline V gene data show CDR1 as MDHEN and CDR2 as SYDVKM. CDR3 nucleotides: TGTGCCAGCAGTTGGAAACCAGGGGGCACGGATGCTTTCTTT. Its translation: CASSWKPGGTDAFF.

The J gene is TRBJ2-1, the V gene TRBV11-2; 8 nucleotides align to TRBD2. Germline values: CDR1 SGHAT, CDR2 FQNNGV. This CDR3 is built from 16 residues. V shed 1 base and J 3 bases; nucleotides not matched to a gene: 5. In DNA form, the CDR3 reads TGTGCCAGCAGCTTAGGGTCGGGAGGGATCTACAATGAGCAGTTCTTC. Translation: CASSLGSGGIYNEQFF.

The gene calls are TRBV4-1 and TRBJ1-5; 7 nucleotides align to TRBD1. CDR3 size: 17 residues. Losses at the gene ends were 0 bases for V and 2 bases for J; bases not matched to a gene: 7. The germline V gene has CDR1 MGHRA and CDR2 YSYEKL. CDR3: CASSQEPRDRGNQPQHF. Written as DNA, the CDR3 is TGCGCCAGCAGCCAAGAGCCCCGAGACAGGGGCAATCAGCCCCAGCATTTT.

CDR3 protein: CASSLPPAGYFESQYF. The DNA of the CDR3 is TGTGCCAGCAGCCTCCCCCCGGCAGGGTACTTCGAGTCCCAGTACTTC. The chain joins TRBV11-1 to TRBJ2-5; tentatively, D is TRBD1 (5 bases). This CDR3 has 16 amino acids. Germline loops: CDR1 SGHAT, CDR2 FQDESV (reference sequence). With 5 bases removed from V and 9 bases from J, the gap between germline ends came to 25 bases.

The V gene is TRBV11-2, the J gene TRBJ2-7; D perhaps matches TRBD1 (5 bases). V lost 1 base and J 6 bases, leaving 10 bases between the germline ends. The CDR3 runs to 13 residues. CDR1 SGHAT and CDR2 FQNNGV come from the germline V gene. CDR3 protein: CASSLGQGSEQYF. As DNA, the CDR3 is TGTGCCAGCAGCTTAGGTCAGGGATCCGAGCAGTACTTC.

V usage is TRBV5-1 and J usage is TRBJ2-3, with 10 positions matching TRBD2. V lost 4 bases, J lost 0 bases, and 5 bases stayed unmatched. The CDR3 sequence is 16 residues long. Germline CDR1 is SGHRS and CDR2 is YFSETQ. The CDR3, as DNA: TGCGCCAGCAGCCCCGGGACTAGCGCTAGCACAGATACGCAGTATTTT. This sequence encodes CASSPGTSASTDTQYF.

This chain joins TRBV3-1 (or the pseudogene TRBV3-2) and TRBJ2-7; no clear D. The germline V gene has CDR1 LGHDT and CDR2 YNNKEL (reference sequence). Trimming removed 0 bases from V and 6 bases from J, with 3 bases in between. This CDR3 contains 11 residues. The CDR3 DNA reads TGTGCCAGCAGCCAAGACTTCGAGCAGTACTTC. It codes for CASSQDFEQYF.

This clone was seen more than once but under ten times. The chain employs TRBV7-2 and TRBJ2-7, with TRBD2 matching 10 bases. Germline values: CDR1 SGHTA, CDR2 FQGNSA. CDR3 size: 14 residues. The V segment lost 5 bases and the J segment 9 bases; nucleotides outside the gene matches: 10. The CDR3 sequence: CASSVDSGREVQYF. CDR3 in DNA: TGTGCCAGCAGCGTAGACAGCGGGAGGGAGGTGCAGTACTTC.

This clone was observed a handful of times. The V call is TRBV24-1, the J call TRBJ2-2; D is unclear. CDR1 and CDR2 (germline): KGHDR, SFDVKD. Trimming pared 4 bases from V and 1 base from J, leaving 3 bases between. This CDR3 has 13 amino acids. The CDR3 loop reads CATSDRNTGELFF. The CDR3 DNA follows: TGTGCCACCAGTGACAGGAACACCGGGGAGCTGTTTTTT.

The J gene is TRBJ2-2, the V gene TRBV6-5; D may be TRBD1 or TRBD2 (5 bases each). Trimming left V 2 bases short and J 11 bases short, with 18 bases between. CDR1 and CDR2 from the germline V gene are MNHEY and SVGAGI. The CDR3 covers 15 residues. CDR3 nucleotides: TGTGCCAGCAGTTACGGGGACGGGCTCATTCAAGAGCTGTTTTTT. This translates into CASSYGDGLIQELFF.

This clone was seen a single time. The gene calls are TRBV11-3 and TRBJ2-7; the match to TRBD1 covers 9 bases. Germline CDR1 SGHNT, CDR2 YENEEA. The CDR3 spans 14 residues. V dropped 7 bases and J dropped 4; count of bases not matched to a gene: 8. The chain's CDR3 is CASKPRGQGYEQYF. CDR3 sequence (DNA): TGTGCCAGCAAACCGCGGGGACAGGGTTACGAGCAGTACTTC.

The chain links TRBV9 to TRBJ2-7; 10 nucleotides agree with TRBD1. Trimming took 4 bases from V and 2 from J; bases not matched to a gene: 3. Germline CDR1 SGDLS, CDR2 YYNGEE. CDR3 length: 14 residues. The CDR3 DNA follows: TGTGCCAGCAGCCCCGGGACAGGGGCCTACGAGCAGTACTTC. This gives the protein CASSPGTGAYEQYF.

The rearrangement links TRBV30 to TRBJ1-2; D gene ambiguous. This CDR3 is 13 amino acids long. Germline assignment: CDR1 GTSNPN and CDR2 SVGIG (reference sequence). With 3 bases removed from V and 8 bases from J, the gap between germline ends came to 16 bases. The CDR3 bases are TGTGCCTGGAGAGTAGGACCTATATACGGCTACACCTTC. It is translated as CAWRVGPIYGYTF.

CDR3 DNA sequence: TGTGCCAGCAGTTCCCAAGCTAGCCGACGCAATGAGCAGTTCTTC. Translating it yields CASSSQASRRNEQFF. The gene calls are TRBV27 and TRBJ2-1; tentative D call: TRBD2 (5 bases). The V gene's germline CDR1 is MNHEY and CDR2 SMNVEV (reference sequence). The CDR3 has 15 amino acids. The ends were cut back, 4 bases at V and 6 bases at J, with 16 bases in the middle.

This chain uses TRBV18 with TRBJ2-1, with TRBD1 matching over 7 bases. Trimming cost V 3 bases and J 7 bases; bases outside gene matches: 12. Germline V CDR1 and CDR2: KGHSH, LQKENI. This CDR3 is 16 amino acids long. DNA for the CDR3: TGTGCCAGCTCACCGAATCGACAGGGTGGTGGGAATGAGCAGTTCTTC. Amino acids: CASSPNRQGGGNEQFF.

V is TRBV5-1 and J is TRBJ2-5, with 9 bases lining up with TRBD1. The CDR3 sequence is 15 residues long. Looked up from germline, CDR1 is SGHRS and CDR2 is YFSETQ. The junction had 4 bases not matched to a gene; V was cut back by 0 bases and J by 4 bases. The CDR3: CASSLGDRVVETQYF. As DNA, the CDR3 is TGCGCCAGCAGCTTGGGGGACAGGGTGGTAGAGACCCAGTACTTC.

In this sample, this clone turned up once. V usage is TRBV6-5 and J usage is TRBJ1-4, with TRBD1 as a possible D gene (5 bases). The CDR3 loop spans 14 amino acids. Germline V gene sequence: CDR1 MNHEY, CDR2 SVGAGI. V lost 6 bases and J 3 bases, leaving 11 bases between the germline ends. CDR3 residues: CASRQGRANEKLFF. The CDR3 bases are TGTGCCAGCAGGCAGGGCAGGGCTAATGAAAAACTGTTTTTT.

The V and J genes are TRBV3-1 (or the pseudogene TRBV3-2) and TRBJ1-1; a weak D match, TRBD1 (5 bases). The germline V gene has CDR1 LGHDT and CDR2 YNNKEL (reference sequence). The CDR3 extends over 15 amino acids. The V gene lost 3 bases and the J gene lost 4 bases, with 15 bases spanning the gap. CDR3 nucleotides: TGTGCCAGCAGCCAGGCTGTGGGGCGATTCACTGAAGCTTTCTTT. It codes for CASSQAVGRFTEAFF.